A single TCR beta chain is shown here with its context. This entry comes from a study of cytomegalovirus exposure and HLA in healthy donors. PCR used 60 Vbeta primers and 13 Jbeta primers. Clones were read by immunoSEQ multiplex PCR, and TCRdb kept only the in-frame ones, dropping some. The sample has about 120,000 clones, around 60% seen once; the top ten hold over 8%. The CDR3 extends over 14 amino acids. Germline V lookup: CDR1 LGHNA, CDR2 YSLEER. The V and J ends lost 0 bases and 2 bases respectively, with 7 bases between them. The chain carries TRBV4-3 and TRBJ1-2, with D uncertain. Source material: PBMCs. The receptor's source is a man between 40 and 49 years old in good health and CMV-seropositive. The CDR3 DNA follows: TGCGCCAGCAGCCAAGATGCGTCAAACTATGGCTACACCTTC. Translation: CASSQDASNYGYTF.